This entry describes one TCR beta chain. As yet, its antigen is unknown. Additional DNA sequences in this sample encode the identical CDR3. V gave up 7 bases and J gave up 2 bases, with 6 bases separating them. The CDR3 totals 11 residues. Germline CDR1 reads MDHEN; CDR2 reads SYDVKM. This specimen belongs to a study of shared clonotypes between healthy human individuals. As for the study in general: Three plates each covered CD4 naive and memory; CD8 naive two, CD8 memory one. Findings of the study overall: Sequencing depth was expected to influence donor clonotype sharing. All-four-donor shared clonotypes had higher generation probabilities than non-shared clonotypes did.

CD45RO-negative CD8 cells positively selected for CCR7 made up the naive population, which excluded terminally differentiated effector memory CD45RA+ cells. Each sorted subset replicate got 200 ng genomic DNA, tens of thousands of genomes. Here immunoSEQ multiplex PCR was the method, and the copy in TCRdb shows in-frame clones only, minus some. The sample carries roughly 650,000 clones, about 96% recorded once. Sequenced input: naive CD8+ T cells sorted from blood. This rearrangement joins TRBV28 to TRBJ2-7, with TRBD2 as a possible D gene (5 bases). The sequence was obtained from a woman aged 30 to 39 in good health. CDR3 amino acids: CASTGAYEQYF. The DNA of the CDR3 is TGTGCCAGCACCGGGGCCTACGAGCAGTACTTC.